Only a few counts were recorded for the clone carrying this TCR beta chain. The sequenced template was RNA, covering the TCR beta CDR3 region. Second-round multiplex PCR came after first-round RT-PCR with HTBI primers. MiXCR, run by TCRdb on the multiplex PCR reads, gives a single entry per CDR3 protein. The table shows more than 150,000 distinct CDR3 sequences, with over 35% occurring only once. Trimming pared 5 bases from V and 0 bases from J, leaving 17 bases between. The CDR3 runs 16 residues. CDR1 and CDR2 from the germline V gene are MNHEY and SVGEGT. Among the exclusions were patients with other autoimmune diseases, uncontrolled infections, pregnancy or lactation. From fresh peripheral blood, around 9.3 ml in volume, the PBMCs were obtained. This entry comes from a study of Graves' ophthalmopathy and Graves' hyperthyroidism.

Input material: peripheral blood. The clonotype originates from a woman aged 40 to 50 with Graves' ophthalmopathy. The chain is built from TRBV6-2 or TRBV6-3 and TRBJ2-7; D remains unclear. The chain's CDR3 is CASSDPRQALSYEQYF. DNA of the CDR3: TGTGCCAGCAGTGACCCGCGGCAGGCCCTCTCCTACGAGCAGTACTTC.